This is a list of T cell receptor beta chains from one sample in a study of blood T cell repertoires in COVID-19. The repertoire was sequenced with immunoSEQ multiplex PCR; TCRdb's copy has only in-frame clones and lacks some. The sample shows under 200,000 clones, about 87% of them seen only once. The sequenced sample was peripheral blood. Receptors were obtained from a man aged 18 to 29 with active or convalescent COVID-19. CDR3s include the opening cysteine and the closing phenylalanine or tryptophan. A D gene is named only where the DNA matches it firmly. A row's size may be missing; if present it is once, few, many or a size class.

TRBD1,-,TRBV7-9,TRBJ1-2,TGTGCCAGCAGCTCCTCCGGGACAGGGGGTTTCTATGGCTACACCTTC,CASSSSGTGGFYGYTF
-,-,TRBV28,TRBJ2-1,TGTGCCAGCAACAGACAGGATTTGGGATCTAATGAGCAGTTCTTC,CASNRQDLGSNEQFF
TRBD1,-,TRBV5-5,TRBJ2-2,TGTGCCAGCAGCTTTATAACAGGGGCGAACACCGGGGAGCTGTTTTTT,CASSFITGANTGELFF
-,-,TRBV5-1,TRBJ2-3,TGCGCCAGCAGCTTGTTACAGAGCACAGATACGCAGTATTTT,CASSLLQSTDTQYF
-,-,TRBV29-1,TRBJ1-1,TGCAGCGTACTCACAGAGAACACTGAAGCTTTCTTT,CSVLTENTEAFF
TRBD1,-,TRBV2,TRBJ1-1,TGTGCCAGCAGTCTATTATCGGGACAGTTGAACACTGAAGCTTTCTTT,CASSLLSGQLNTEAFF
-,few,TRBV18,TRBJ2-1,TGTGCCAGCTCACCATTCGAGATTTCCTACAATGAGCAGTTCTTC,CASSPFEISYNEQFF
-,-,TRBV28,TRBJ2-2,TGTGCCAGCAGTTTATTCCAGGGGTCGGGCACCGGGGAGCTGTTTTTT,CASSLFQGSGTGELFF
TRBD2,-,TRBV9,TRBJ2-3,TGTGCCAGCAGCCTACTACCCGTTACTAGCGGGCGCACAGATACGCAGTATTTT,CASSLLPVTSGRTDTQYF
TRBD1,-,TRBV19,TRBJ1-2,TGTGCCAGTAGTATAGATCGGGGACAGAGGAACTATGGCTACACCTTC,CASSIDRGQRNYGYTF
TRBD1,-,TRBV7-8,TRBJ1-2,TGTGCCAGCAGCTCATCCGGGACAGGGGACGGCTACACCTTC,CASSSSGTGDGYTF
-,-,TRBV18,TRBJ1-5,TGTGCCAGCTCACCACCGGAGGGATATCAGCCCCAGCATTTT,CASSPPEGYQPQHF
-,-,TRBV27,TRBJ2-1,TGTGCCAGCAGTTGGAGCAACTCCTACAATGAGCAGTTCTTC,CASSWSNSYNEQFF
TRBD2,once,TRBV3-1/TRBV3-2,TRBJ2-1,TGTGCCAGCAGCCGACCCGCTAGCGGGGGCGGCAATGAGCAGTTCTTC,CASSRPASGGGNEQFF
TRBD1,-,TRBV19,TRBJ2-5,TGTGCCAGTAGTATAGACAGGGGGGAGACCCAGTACTTC,CASSIDRGETQYF
-,-,TRBV7-2,TRBJ1-2,TGTGCCAGCAGTTCAACAGGGTATAACTATGGCTACACCTTC,CASSSTGYNYGYTF
-,-,TRBV7-2,TRBJ1-3,TGTGCCAGCAGCTTCGAACGGGGGTACACCATATATTTT,CASSFERGYTIYF
-,-,TRBV5-1,TRBJ1-1,TGCGCCAGCAGTTACCTCGGCGGGGACACTGAAGCTTTCTTT,CASSYLGGDTEAFF
-,-,TRBV6-2/TRBV6-3,TRBJ2-2,TGTGCCAGCAGTCAATCAGGGGCCCCCACCGGGGAGCTGTTTTTT,CASSQSGAPTGELFF
TRBD1,-,TRBV10-3,TRBJ2-6,TGTGCCATCAGTGAGGGGGACAGGGGTGGGGCCAACGTCCTGACTTTC,CAISEGDRGGANVLTF
TRBD1,-,TRBV7-8,TRBJ1-1,TGTGCCAGCAGGTCGGGACAGTACACTGAAGCTTTCTTT,CASRSGQYTEAFF
TRBD2,-,TRBV5-6,TRBJ2-7,TGTGCCAGCAGCCGTAGCGGGAGGGCCTCCTACGAGCAGTACTTC,CASSRSGRASYEQYF
-,-,TRBV3-1/TRBV3-2,TRBJ1-1,TGTGCCAGCCGGGAGGGACAAGATGAAGCTTTCTTT,CASREGQDEAFF
-,few,TRBV24-1,TRBJ1-2,TGTGCCACCAGTGATTCTAGGGGCGCCGGTGGCTACACCTTC,CATSDSRGAGGYTF
TRBD1,-,TRBV12-5,TRBJ2-1,TGTGCTAGTGGTTTGTCGGGACAGCCCTACAATGAGCAGTTCTTC,CASGLSGQPYNEQFF
-,-,TRBV6-4,TRBJ1-1,TGTGCCAGCAGTCCCTCCCCGGGAATCACTGAAGCTTTCTTT,CASSPSPGITEAFF
-,-,TRBV10-1,TRBJ1-1,TGCGCCAGCAGTGACTTGTTACAGCCTGAAGCTTTCTTT,CASSDLLQPEAFF
TRBD2,-,TRBV19,TRBJ2-1,TGTGCCAGTAGTATAGACCGGACTAGCGGTCTATACAATGAGCAGTTCTTC,CASSIDRTSGLYNEQFF
TRBD1,-,TRBV28,TRBJ1-5,TGTGCCAGCAGTTTCTATCGCGACAGGGCTGGGCAGCCCCAGCATTTT,CASSFYRDRAGQPQHF
-,-,TRBV9,TRBJ2-1,TGTGCCAGCAGCGTAGCTTTGTGGAGCTCCTACAATGAGCAGTTCTTC,CASSVALWSSYNEQFF
-,-,TRBV18,TRBJ1-4,TGTGCCAGCTCAGAAAGCGTGCGTGAAAAACTGTTTTTT,CASSESVREKLFF
-,-,TRBV2,TRBJ2-5,TGTGCCAGCATGATCTTGCCAGGGCTAGAGACCCAGTACTTC,CASMILPGLETQYF
TRBD1,-,TRBV30,TRBJ2-4,TGTGCCTGGCAGGACAGGGCTGGGTGGGCCAAAAACATTCAGTACTTC,CAWQDRAGWAKNIQYF
-,-,TRBV9,TRBJ2-1,TGTGCCAGCAGCCACCAAACTAGGGAAAATGAGCAGTTCTTC,CASSHQTRENEQFF
TRBD1,-,TRBV7-2,TRBJ1-5,TGTGCCAGCAGCCACGGGACAGGGTCCCAGCCCCAGCATTTT,CASSHGTGSQPQHF
-,-,TRBV19,TRBJ1-1,TGTGCCAGTAGTATAGAGGTTGGGGGGGAGAACACTGAAGCTTTCTTT,CASSIEVGGENTEAFF
-,-,TRBV28,TRBJ2-3,TGTGCCAGCACCCTCAGGGGAGATACGCAGTATTTT,CASTLRGDTQYF
-,-,TRBV6-1,TRBJ1-5,TGTGCCAGCAGTGAAGGCGGCCTCGTCAGGCCCCAGCATTTT,CASSEGGLVRPQHF
-,-,TRBV2,TRBJ2-4,TGTGCCAGCAGACACGAGGATCTAGCCAAAAACATTCAGTACTTC,CASRHEDLAKNIQYF
-,-,TRBV12-3/TRBV12-4,TRBJ1-5,TGTGCCAGCAGTCCTCCTCTACAGCCCCAGCATTTT,CASSPPLQPQHF
TRBD1,-,TRBV5-4,TRBJ2-3,TGTGCCAGCAGCGGGCCGGGACAGGGAACCACAGATACGCAGTATTTT,CASSGPGQGTTDTQYF
TRBD1,-,TRBV19,TRBJ1-4,TGTGCGGTGGTCGGAACAGGGGGCAGTGAAAAACTGTTTTTT,CAVVGTGGSEKLFF
-,-,TRBV12-3/TRBV12-4,TRBJ1-1,TGTGCCAGCAGTTTGACAGATGAAGCTTTCTTT,CASSLTDEAFF
TRBD1,-,TRBV24-1,TRBJ2-7,TGTGCCACCAGTGACCCCAGGGGGTACGAGCAGTACTTC,CATSDPRGYEQYF
TRBD2,-,TRBV3-1/TRBV3-2,TRBJ2-7,TGTGCCAGCAGCCTGGACTGGGATGGGGGGGACTCTTTGGTCGAGCAGTACTTC,CASSLDWDGGDSLVEQYF